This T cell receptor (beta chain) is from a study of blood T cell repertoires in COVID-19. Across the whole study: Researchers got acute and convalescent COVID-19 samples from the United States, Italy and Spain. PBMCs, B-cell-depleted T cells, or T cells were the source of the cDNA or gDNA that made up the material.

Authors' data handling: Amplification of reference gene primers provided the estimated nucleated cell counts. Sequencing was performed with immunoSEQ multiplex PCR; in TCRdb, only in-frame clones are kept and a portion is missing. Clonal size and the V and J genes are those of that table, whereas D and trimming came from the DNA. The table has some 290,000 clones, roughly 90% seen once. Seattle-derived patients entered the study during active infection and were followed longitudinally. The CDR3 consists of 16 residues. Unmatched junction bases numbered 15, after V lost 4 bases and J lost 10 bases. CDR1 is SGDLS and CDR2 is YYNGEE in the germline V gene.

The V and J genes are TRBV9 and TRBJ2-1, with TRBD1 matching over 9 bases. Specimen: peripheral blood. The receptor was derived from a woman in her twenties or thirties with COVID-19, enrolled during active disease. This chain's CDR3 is CASSYRAGTGIDEQFF. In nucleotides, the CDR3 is TGTGCCAGCAGCTACCGTGCCGGGACAGGGATCGACGAGCAGTTCTTC.